This T cell receptor beta chain derives from a study of T cell repertoires in aging, cancer and after chemotherapy. Study details: About 9 million TCR reads were in the whole dataset.

A remark on this clonotype: Its antigen is undetermined.

Study results and limitations: Median generation probability rose over the chemotherapy interval in each cancer cohort, suggesting rebound thymic output.

A mixed TRB-A/B primer pool amplified rearranged TRB by multiplex touch-down PCR. In TCRdb, the multiplex PCR reads were re-called with MiXCR into one record per CDR3 protein. The table has approximately 2,000 distinct CDR3 sequences, 32% seen once. The V gene lost 2 bases and the J gene lost 7 bases, with 11 bases spanning the gap. This CDR3 spans 13 amino acids. Germline V gives CDR1 KGHSH, CDR2 LQKENI. The template was genomic DNA from peripheral blood, not RNA. The chain uses TRBV18 and TRBJ1-2; D is perhaps TRBD1 (6 bases). The sequence was obtained from a human donor with a blood cancer. The sequenced material came from blood. The CDR3 loop is CASSPRTASGYTF. Here the CDR3 DNA reads TGTGCCAGCTCACCAAGGACAGCCTCTGGCTACACCTTC.